Listed below are T cell receptor beta chains from one sample, sequenced in a study of Ad26.COV2.S vaccination and SARS-CoV-2 variants. Profiled with immunoSEQ multiplex PCR; TCRdb holds only in-frame clones, not every one. The data contain about 400,000 clones, roughly 90% of them singletons. The sample was peripheral blood, taken in a trial of Ad26.COV2.S vaccine versus placebo. These receptors originate from a person aged 18-60 years who received the Ad26.COV2.S COVID-19 vaccine or a placebo. The CDR3 runs from the conserved cysteine through the conserved F or W. A D gene is named only where the DNA matches it firmly. Clone size appears in some rows only: once, few, many, or a class for an expanded clone.

size	V	D	J	DNA	CDR3
-	TRBV4-3	-	TRBJ2-3	TGCGCCAGCAGCCCAGAATCAGGACAGACCACAGATACGCAGTATTTT	CASSPESGQTTDTQYF
once	TRBV4-3	-	TRBJ2-3	TGCGCCAGCAGCCAACGCCCCAGGGTAGATACGCAGTATTTT	CASSQRPRVDTQYF
-	TRBV4-3	TRBD1	TRBJ1-2	TGCGCCAGCAGCCACAACAGGGGCCGCGCTAACTATGGCTACACCTTC	CASSHNRGRANYGYTF
-	TRBV9	-	TRBJ1-5	TGTGCCAGCAGCCGGGGGATGGATCAGCCCCAGCATTTT	CASSRGMDQPQHF
-	TRBV2	TRBD1	TRBJ2-1	TGTGCCAGCAGTGAAATTTTGTCAGGGGGCAATGAGCAGTTCTTC	CASSEILSGGNEQFF
-	TRBV6-5	-	TRBJ1-2	TGTGCCAGCAGGCTCTCCCCGGGGGGGCCCGGGGGCTACACCTTC	CASRLSPGGPGGYTF
-	TRBV19	-	TRBJ1-2	TGTGCCAGTAGGTGGCCCACCGAGGGCTACACCTTC	CASRWPTEGYTF
-	TRBV4-2	TRBD2	TRBJ2-5	TGTGCCAGCAGTTCTAGCGGGGGGCAAGAGACCCAGTACTTC	CASSSSGGQETQYF
-	TRBV7-3	-	TRBJ2-2	TGTGCCAGCAGCTTAAGGGGGAATTCCGGGGAGCTGTTTTTT	CASSLRGNSGELFF
-	TRBV3-1/TRBV3-2	-	TRBJ2-5	TGTGCCAGCAGCCAAGATAGGATCCAAGAGACCCAGTACTTC	CASSQDRIQETQYF
-	TRBV7-9	-	TRBJ2-7	TGTGCCAGCAGCTTAGAAGAATTCTACGAGCAGTACTTC	CASSLEEFYEQYF
-	TRBV6-2/TRBV6-3	-	TRBJ1-2	TGTGCCAGCAGTTTGGAAACAGGAGACTCCTATGGCTACACCTTC	CASSLETGDSYGYTF
once	TRBV5-1	TRBD2	TRBJ2-5	TGCGCCAGCAGCACAGGGACTAGCGGCCCCAGGACCCAGTACTTC	CASSTGTSGPRTQYF
few	TRBV3-1/TRBV3-2	-	TRBJ1-5	TGTGCCAGCAGCGCCGGACATATTAATCAGCCCCAGCATTTT	CASSAGHINQPQHF
-	TRBV24-1	-	TRBJ2-5	TGTGCCACCAGTGACCGCGTCGGGGGGACCCAGTACTTC	CATSDRVGGTQYF
-	TRBV7-9	TRBD1	TRBJ2-1	TGTGCCAGCAGCTACCAAGCTGGACAGGGGTCGAATGAGCAGTTCTTC	CASSYQAGQGSNEQFF
-	TRBV6-5	-	TRBJ2-2	TGTGCCAGCATAGGCGGTATGGACACCGGGGAGCTGTTTTTT	CASIGGMDTGELFF
once	TRBV30	-	TRBJ2-7	TGTGCCTGGAGTGTACGAATAGACTCCTACGAGCAGTACTTC	CAWSVRIDSYEQYF
-	TRBV4-3	TRBD1	TRBJ1-5	TGCGCCAGCAGCCGAGACAGGGCCTTCAATCAGCCCCAGCATTTT	CASSRDRAFNQPQHF
once	TRBV6-2/TRBV6-3	TRBD1	TRBJ1-2	TGTGCCAGCAGTTACGCGGGACAGGTCAATGGCTACACCTTC	CASSYAGQVNGYTF
-	TRBV4-2	-	TRBJ2-3	TGTGCCAGCAGCCAAGTAAACGACGGGGGCGGCACAGATACGCAGTATTTT	CASSQVNDGGGTDTQYF
-	TRBV4-2	-	TRBJ2-2	TGTGCCAGCAGCCAAGATGAGAACACCGGGGAGCTGTTTTTT	CASSQDENTGELFF
-	TRBV9	TRBD2	TRBJ2-5	TGTGCCAGCAGCGTAGGAGTTAGCGGGGGGGCATGGGAGACCCAGTACTTC	CASSVGVSGGAWETQYF
-	TRBV10-3	-	TRBJ2-7	TGTGCCATCAGTGAGCTGGGGGGGGCGTACGAGCAGTACTTC	CAISELGGAYEQYF
-	TRBV19	-	TRBJ2-3	TGTGCCAGTAGTACGCAGGGAGTCACAGATACGCAGTATTTT	CASSTQGVTDTQYF